This T cell receptor (beta chain) was documented in a study of cytomegalovirus exposure and HLA in healthy donors. Germline V gene sequence: CDR1 SGHAT, CDR2 FQNNGV. V lost 5 bases to trimming and J lost 0 bases; unmatched junction nucleotides: 6. The CDR3 contains 15 residues. Though nominally healthy at sampling, donors likely had unrecorded immune exposures. The primer mix had 60 Vbeta and 13 Jbeta primers. Clones were sequenced by immunoSEQ multiplex PCR, and TCRdb holds only the in-frame ones, with some missing. Here the sample spans fewer than 200,000 clones, approximately 70% being singletons. This clone has a single count. Its matching antigen is unknown. Regarding the study as a whole: Using a false discovery rate of 0.05, a later analysis showed that 15,000 to 20,000 TCR beta sequences were associated with HLA alleles.

This clonotype was sampled from a woman under 40 in good health and CMV-seronegative. Sequencing was carried out using PBMCs. V usage is TRBV11-2 and J usage is TRBJ2-7; the match to TRBD1 covers 8 bases. The CDR3: CASSVGQDPSYEQYF. For the CDR3, the DNA is TGTGCCAGCAGCGTGGGACAGGACCCCTCCTACGAGCAGTACTTC.